The sequence of this T cell receptor (beta chain) was determined in a study of T cell responses to AZD1222 COVID-19 vaccine. CDR3 length: 10 amino acids. The germline V gene encodes CDR1 LNHDA and CDR2 SQIVND (reference sequence). The V gene lost 11 bases and the J gene lost 5 bases, with 9 bases spanning the gap. Profiled with immunoSEQ multiplex PCR; TCRdb holds only in-frame clones, not every one. This sample has 96,000 or so clones, with 85% to 90% found just once. In regard to this clone: Its specificity is not known.

Points from the study as a whole: Donors were mostly white British, more females; clonal diversity possibly underestimated. The repertoires were collected only after the peak T cell response.

This receptor was taken from an adult in good health. The V call is TRBV19, the J call TRBJ2-5, with D perhaps matching TRBD2 (6 bases). The sequenced sample was peripheral blood, obtained on day 0 of AZD1222 vaccination. The CDR3, as DNA: TGTGCCGCGGGGTTTGAGACCCAGTACTTC. Protein: CAAGFETQYF.